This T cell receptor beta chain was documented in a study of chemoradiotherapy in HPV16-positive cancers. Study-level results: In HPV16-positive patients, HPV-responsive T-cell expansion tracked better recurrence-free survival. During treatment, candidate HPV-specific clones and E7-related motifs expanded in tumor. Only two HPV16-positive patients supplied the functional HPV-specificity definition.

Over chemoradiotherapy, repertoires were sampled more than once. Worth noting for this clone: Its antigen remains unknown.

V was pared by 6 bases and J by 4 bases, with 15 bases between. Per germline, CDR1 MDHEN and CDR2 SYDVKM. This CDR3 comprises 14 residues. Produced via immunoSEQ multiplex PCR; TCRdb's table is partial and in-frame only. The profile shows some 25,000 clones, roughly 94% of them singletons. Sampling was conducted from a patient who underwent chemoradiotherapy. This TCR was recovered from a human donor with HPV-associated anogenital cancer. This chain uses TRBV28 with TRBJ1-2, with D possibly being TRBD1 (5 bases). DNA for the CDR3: TGTGCCAGCAGCTCTCATCAAGGGGCCTATGGCTACACCTTC. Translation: CASSSHQGAYGYTF.